These 2 T cell receptor beta chains were all obtained from the same sample, sequenced in a study of blood T cell repertoires in COVID-19. TCRdb's copy holds only in-frame clones and misses some; the assay was immunoSEQ multiplex PCR. The sample includes some 150,000 clones, around 85% seen only once; the top ten take roughly 9.2%. Sample: PBMCs or T cells enriched from blood (not recorded which). The receptor source for this set is a man aged 50 or older who had recovered from COVID-19.

The chain joins TRBV11-2 to TRBJ2-1; weak D call: TRBD1 (6 bases). Trimming pared 8 bases from V and 7 bases from J, leaving 12 bases between. Germline CDR1 and CDR2: SGHAT and FQNNGV. This CDR3 has 12 residues. The chain's CDR3 is CASAQGGNEQFF. In DNA form, the CDR3 reads TGTGCCAGCGCCCAAGGGGGTAATGAGCAGTTCTTC.

This clone was detected once. The chain uses TRBV7-3 and TRBJ2-1; 7 positions match TRBD1. The junction had 10 bases not matched to a gene; V was cut back by 4 bases and J by 7 bases. The V gene's germline CDR1 is SGHTA and CDR2 FQGTGA. This CDR3 region has 15 residues. The CDR3 bases are TGTGCCAGCAGCTATGGGGACAGTCTCGGGAATGAGCAGTTCTTC. Protein product: CASSYGDSLGNEQFF.